This TCR beta chain was retrieved from a study of T-cell reconstitution after alpha-beta-depleted transplantation in children. This clonotype was counted at least ten times. Per the germline V gene, CDR1 is SGHNT and CDR2 is YENEEA. This CDR3 is 21 amino acids long. Unmatched junction bases numbered 18, after V lost 1 base and J lost 0 bases. As it was prepared, the TCRbeta library received unique molecular identifiers. Using its own MiXCR run on the PCR reads, TCRdb lists one record per CDR3 protein. The sample carries fewer than 120,000 distinct CDR3 sequences, 9% to 12% recorded once. J is TRBJ2-1 and V is TRBV11-3; 7 nucleotides match TRBD1. This specimen consisted of PBMCs from the stem cell graft donor, obtained from the stem cell graft. The sequence derives from a human donor who donated a stem cell graft to a child with acute lymphoblastic leukemia. CDR3 amino acids: CASSLVGGDRVALSSYNEQFF. CDR3 in DNA: TGTGCCAGCAGCTTAGTAGGGGGAGACAGGGTGGCCTTGAGCTCCTACAATGAGCAGTTCTTC.